The clone carrying this T cell receptor (beta chain) was detected many times. Its target is not known. These data originate in a study of identical twins. Regarding the study as a whole: Models predicted less out-of-frame TCR alpha sharing in monozygotic twins than was found. The study found excess low generation probability among twin-shared out-of-frame alpha sequences. Insertions ran lower in abundant cord blood beta clonotypes, though not in memory repertoires.

A template switching step contributed a universal primer site, while unique molecular identifiers were present in the cDNA. TCRdb passed the 5' RACE reads through MiXCR, listing each CDR3 protein once. Counted here are around 1.7 million distinct CDR3 sequences, about 30% occurring once; the ten biggest clones make up around 0.25%. The CDR3 contains 15 residues. Germline V gene data show CDR1 as DFQATT and CDR2 as SNEGSKA (reference sequence). With V trimmed by 0 bases and J by 0 bases, 1 base remained unmatched. The chain links TRBV20-1 to TRBJ2-1, with TRBD2 identical over 8 bases. The sequence came from a newborn girl in good health. The sample was cord blood. DNA of the CDR3: TGCAGTGCTAGAGAGAGCGGGAGCTCCTACAATGAGCAGTTCTTC. It codes for CSARESGSSYNEQFF.